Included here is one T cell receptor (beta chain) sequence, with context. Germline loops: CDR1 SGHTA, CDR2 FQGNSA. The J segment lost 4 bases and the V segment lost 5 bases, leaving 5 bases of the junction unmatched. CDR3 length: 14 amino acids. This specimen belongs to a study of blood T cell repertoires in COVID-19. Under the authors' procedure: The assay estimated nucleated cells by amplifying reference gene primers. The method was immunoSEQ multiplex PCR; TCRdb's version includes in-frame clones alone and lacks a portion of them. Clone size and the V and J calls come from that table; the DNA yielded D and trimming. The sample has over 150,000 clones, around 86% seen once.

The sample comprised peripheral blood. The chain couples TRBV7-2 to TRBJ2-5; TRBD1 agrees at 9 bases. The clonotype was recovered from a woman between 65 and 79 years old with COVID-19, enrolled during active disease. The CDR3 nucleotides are TGTGCCAGCAGCGTAGACAGGGGGGGAGAGACCCAGTACTTC. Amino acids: CASSVDRGGETQYF.